Shown below are 17 T cell receptor beta chains from a single sample sequenced in a study of regulatory T cells in long-lasting Graves disease. The time point here: newly diagnosed GD, antithyroid drugs for less than 3 months. Preparation of the TCR library used RNA extracted from PBMCs. Building of the TCR beta libraries involved iRepertoire HTBI primers and Arm-PCR of CDR3 regions. In TCRdb, the multiplex PCR reads were re-called with MiXCR into one record per CDR3 protein. The sample lists roughly 420,000 distinct CDR3 sequences, about a sixth occurring once. The data also belong to a second study, concerning T cells in Graves' hyperthyroidism and ophthalmopathy.

The source was peripheral blood mononuclear cells (PBMCs), collected at new diagnosis, from a patient treated with antithyroid drugs. Receptor source: a woman aged 18-29 years with Graves disease.

This clonotype was detected many times. This chain connects TRBV12-3 or TRBV12-4 to TRBJ2-7; TRBD2 matches at 7 bases. The CDR3 is made up of 17 amino acids. After removal of 3 bases from V and 0 bases from J, the junction contained 11 bases not matched to a gene. The CDR3 coding sequence is TGTGCCAGCAGTTTTCATGAGGGAGGGAGGAGCTCCTACGAGCAGTACTTC. It is translated as CASSFHEGGRSSYEQYF.

J is TRBJ2-1 and V is TRBV7-3, with D possibly matching TRBD2 (5 bases). V lost 2 bases to trimming and J lost 5 bases, with 13 bases between them. This CDR3 has 15 residues. Germline V gene sequence: CDR1 SGHTA, CDR2 FQGTGA. The CDR3 nucleotides are TGTGCCAGCAGCTTAGGCGGGCCAGGCCACAATGAGCAGTTCTTC. This translates into CASSLGGPGHNEQFF.

In its sample, this clonotype was seen many times. This chain joins TRBV12-3 or TRBV12-4 and TRBJ1-2; 7 bases align to TRBD1. The CDR3 extends over 13 amino acids. V was clipped by 5 bases and J by 4 bases; unmatched bases: 4. CDR3 nucleotide sequence: TGTGCCAGCAGTCAAGACAGGGTCTATGGCTACACCTTC. It yields the protein CASSQDRVYGYTF.

This chain uses TRBV7-9 with TRBJ2-7; TRBD2 matches at 8 bases. Germline-derived CDR1 and CDR2 are SEHNR and FQNEAQ (reference sequence). The CDR3 runs to 14 residues. Trimming cost V 1 base and J 6 bases; bases outside gene matches: 5. The CDR3 DNA sequence: TGTGCCAGCAGCTTAGAGCGGGGGCACCTCGAGCAGTACTTC. Amino acid sequence: CASSLERGHLEQYF. Combining the CDR3 with reference TRBV7-9 and TRBJ2-7 gives the whole variable domain DTGVSQNPRHKITKRGQNVTFRCDPISEHNRLYWYRQTLGQGPEFLTYFQNEAQLEKSRLLSDRFSAERPKGSFSTLEIQRTEQGDSAMYLCASSLERGHLEQYFGPGTRLTVT.

This clonotype was observed many times. The chain joins TRBV20-1 to TRBJ2-1, with D perhaps being TRBD1 or TRBD2 (6 bases each). This CDR3 has 15 residues. Germline CDR1 reads DFQATT; CDR2 reads SNEGSKA (reference sequence). The germline V and J ends were trimmed by 0 bases and 7 bases, with 16 bases remaining between them. In DNA form, the CDR3 reads TGCAGTGCTAGAGACGGTAGGGGGGCCATGAATGAGCAGTTCTTC. Its translation is CSARDGRGAMNEQFF.

This clonotype was recorded at least ten times. This chain links TRBV20-1 with TRBJ2-1; weak D call: TRBD2 (5 bases). Germline-derived CDR1 and CDR2 are DFQATT and SNEGSKA (reference sequence). The CDR3 totals 13 residues. Deletions cut 3 bases from V and 9 bases from J, with 15 bases between. CDR3 sequence (DNA): TGCAGTGCTAGCTCCCTAGCCCGTGGTGAGCAGTTCTTC. This codes for CSASSLARGEQFF.

The chain recombines TRBV20-1 with TRBJ2-1, with D perhaps matching TRBD2 (5 bases). This CDR3 has 14 residues. Germline V gene lookup returns CDR1 DFQATT and CDR2 SNEGSKA (reference sequence). With 3 bases removed from V and 4 bases from J, the gap between germline ends came to 13 bases. This CDR3 is CSASGFPGYNEQFF. The CDR3 nucleotides read TGCAGTGCTAGTGGTTTCCCGGGGTACAATGAGCAGTTCTTC.

V gene TRBV19 combines with J gene TRBJ1-1, with a tentative D call TRBD1 (5 bases). Between the trimmed V and J ends, which lost 5 bases and 6 bases, there was a span of 13 bases. Germline V gives CDR1 LNHDA, CDR2 SQIVND (reference sequence). This CDR3 is 13 amino acids long. CDR3 residues: CASSERQRSEAFF. The CDR3 coding sequence is TGTGCCAGTAGTGAAAGACAGCGCTCTGAAGCTTTCTTT. The full variable domain, rest sourced from reference TRBV19 and TRBJ1-1, is DGGITQSPKYLFRKEGQNVTLSCEQNLNHDAMYWYRQDPGQGLRLIYYSQIVNDFQKGDIAEGYSVSREKKESFPLTVTSAQKNPTAFYLCASSERQRSEAFFGQGTRLTVV.

This clonotype was counted only a few times. The chain carries TRBV4-3 and TRBJ2-1; no definite D call. This CDR3 spans 13 amino acids. CDR1 and CDR2 (germline): LGHNA, YSLEER. V shed 3 bases and J shed 5 bases, with 8 bases lying between them. This CDR3 reads CASSQAADNEQFF. CDR3 nucleotides: TGCGCCAGCAGCCAGGCCGCAGACAATGAGCAGTTCTTC.

The chain employs TRBV19 and TRBJ1-6; TRBD1 matches 9 bases. J lost 10 bases, V lost 4 bases, and 8 bases had no gene match. The germline V gene encodes CDR1 LNHDA and CDR2 SQIVND (reference sequence). The length of the CDR3 is 15 residues. Written as DNA, the CDR3 is TGTGCCAGTAGTACCTCCGGGACAGGGACCTCACCCCTCCACTTT. Amino acids: CASSTSGTGTSPLHF.

This clonotype was found many times. The V call is TRBV7-8, the J call TRBJ2-5; TRBD2 is a possible D gene (6 bases). V was clipped by 1 base and J by 4 bases, with 25 bases between them. CDR3 length equals 19 residues. Germline CDR1 is SGHVS and CDR2 is FQNEAQ. CDR3: CASSLDGRRGRLITETQYF. In nucleotides, the CDR3 is TGTGCCAGCAGCTTAGACGGCCGGCGGGGACGCCTAATCACAGAGACCCAGTACTTC.

This clonotype was seen repeatedly, ten times or more. The chain couples TRBV6-5 to TRBJ1-2; D is uncertain. Germline CDR1 MNHEY, CDR2 SVGAGI. Deletions cut 0 bases from V and 10 bases from J, with 9 bases between. This CDR3 spans 12 amino acids. CDR3: CASSYSSRDYTF. The DNA for the CDR3 is TGTGCCAGCAGTTACTCGTCAAGGGACTACACCTTC.

This clonotype was detected many times. The CDR3 here is CASRKRTSTDTQYF. Written as DNA, the CDR3 is TGTGCCAGCAGGAAACGGACTAGCACAGATACGCAGTATTTT. This chain links TRBV2 with TRBJ2-3; D is possibly TRBD2 (5 bases). The CDR3 has 14 residues. Germline-derived CDR1 and CDR2 are SNHLY and FYNNEI. Trimming shortened V by 6 bases and J by 0 bases, and 10 bases separated the two germline ends.

This clonotype was detected many times. The chain carries TRBV28 and TRBJ1-4; D not certain. The V end lost 2 bases, the J end lost 4 bases, and 8 bases lay between the germline ends. The germline gives CDR1 MDHEN, CDR2 SYDVKM. The CDR3 contains 14 residues. The CDR3 here is CASSLASDNEKLFF. The CDR3 region has the DNA TGTGCCAGCAGTTTAGCCAGTGATAATGAAAAACTGTTTTTT. Complete variable domain (other parts from reference TRBV28 and TRBJ1-4): DVKVTQSSRYLVKRTGEKVFLECVQDMDHENMFWYRQDPGLGLRLIYFSYDVKMKEKGDIPEGYSVSREKKERFSLILESASTNQTSMYLCASSLASDNEKLFFGSGTQLSVL.

This clonotype was seen repeatedly, ten times or more. J is TRBJ2-1 and V is TRBV20-1; TRBD1 agrees at 8 bases. V dropped 3 bases and J dropped 9; count of bases not matched to a gene: 10. Germline V gene data show CDR1 as DFQATT and CDR2 as SNEGSKA (reference sequence). This CDR3 has 14 residues. CDR3 region: CSASDQGAASEQFF. CDR3 DNA sequence: TGCAGTGCTAGTGATCAGGGGGCAGCTAGTGAGCAGTTCTTC.

Only a few counts were recorded for this clonotype. The genes are TRBV3-1 and TRBJ2-7; the D call may be TRBD1 or TRBD2 (6 bases each). Germline V gene lookup returns CDR1 LGHDT and CDR2 YNNKEL (reference sequence). Trimming cost V 0 bases and J 1 base, with 7 bases left between them. CDR3 length equals 14 residues. CDR3 amino acids: CASSQEGGSYEQYF. CDR3 coding DNA: TGTGCCAGCAGCCAAGAAGGGGGGTCCTACGAGCAGTACTTC.

The CDR3 spells CASSLTQIKGGTPEGTTEAFF. CDR3 bases: TGTGCCAGCAGCCTAACACAAATCAAGGGGGGTACCCCAGAGGGGACCACTGAAGCTTTCTTT. The chain is built from TRBV9 and TRBJ1-1; tentatively, D is TRBD1 (6 bases). The CDR3 is 21 residues long. The germline V gene has CDR1 SGDLS and CDR2 YYNGEE. Trimming cost V 4 bases and J 4 bases, with 35 bases left between them.